Given below is one T cell receptor beta chain in context. Measured with immunoSEQ multiplex PCR; TCRdb has only the in-frame clones, and not every one. The data hold tens of thousands of clones, with 90% to 95% observed a single time. The record originates from a study of T cell changes during pregnancy in multiple sclerosis. The source of this sequence is a female donor with multiple sclerosis, enrolled in a pregnancy study. Sequencing used peripheral blood, obtained after pregnancy.

This chain's CDR3 is CASSDDIYEQYF. For the CDR3, the DNA is TGTGCCAGCAGCGACGACATCTACGAGCAGTACTTC. The J gene is TRBJ2-7, the V gene TRBV7-6; D call uncertain. V was cut by 5 bases and J by 3 bases, with 8 bases left in between. The CDR3 consists of 12 residues. Germline V gene data show CDR1 as SGHVS and CDR2 as FNYEAQ.